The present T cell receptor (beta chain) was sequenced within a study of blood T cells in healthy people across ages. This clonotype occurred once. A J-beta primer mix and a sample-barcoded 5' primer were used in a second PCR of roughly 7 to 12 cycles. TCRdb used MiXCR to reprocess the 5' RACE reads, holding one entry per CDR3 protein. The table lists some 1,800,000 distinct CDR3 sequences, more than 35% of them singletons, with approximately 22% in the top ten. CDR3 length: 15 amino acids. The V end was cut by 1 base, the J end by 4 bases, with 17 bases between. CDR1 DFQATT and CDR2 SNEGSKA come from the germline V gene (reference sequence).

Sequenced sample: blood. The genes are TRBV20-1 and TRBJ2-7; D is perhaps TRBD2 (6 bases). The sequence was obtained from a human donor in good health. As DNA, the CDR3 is TGCAGTGCTAGAGTATTTAGGGGAAGCGGGTACGAGCAGTACTTC. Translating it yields CSARVFRGSGYEQYF.